This is a list of T cell receptor beta chains from one sample in a study of blood T cell repertoires in COVID-19. Generated by immunoSEQ multiplex PCR, the TCRdb table keeps only in-frame clones and is missing some. This sample carries approximately 470,000 clones, 75% to 90% of them seen once, and the ten largest clones take under 4%. The sequencing input was peripheral blood. Every receptor here comes from a human donor in a cohort sampled during active COVID-19. The CDR3 runs from the conserved cysteine through the conserved F or W. The D gene is left open where the match is weak. Some rows have no size entry. The others give once, few or many, or a class for an expanded clone.

D,J,V,size,CDR3,DNA
.,TRBJ1-6,TRBV27,few,CASSFIGGSPLHF,TGTGCCAGCAGTTTTATAGGGGGTTCACCCCTCCACTTT
TRBD2,TRBJ2-7,TRBV25-1,.,CASSDPLAVSYEQYF,TGTGCCAGCAGTGATCCACTAGCGGTATCCTACGAGCAGTACTTC
TRBD1,TRBJ1-4,TRBV5-5,once,CASSRPGQGASNEKLFF,TGTGCCAGCAGCCGCCCGGGACAGGGGGCCTCTAATGAAAAACTGTTTTTT
.,TRBJ1-3,TRBV28,.,CASLQGSSGNTIYF,TGTGCCAGCCTCCAGGGGAGCTCTGGAAACACCATATATTTT
.,TRBJ2-6,TRBV28,.,CASSPSGLGSGANVLTF,TGTGCCAGCAGTCCATCGGGACTCGGCTCTGGGGCCAACGTCCTGACTTTC
TRBD2,TRBJ2-2,TRBV4-3,.,CASSQDVSREVPGELFF,TGCGCCAGCAGCCAAGATGTCTCGCGGGAGGTCCCCGGGGAGCTGTTTTTT
TRBD1,TRBJ2-7,TRBV5-4,.,CASSWGQGSRYEQYF,TGTGCCAGCAGCTGGGGACAGGGGAGTCGCTACGAGCAGTACTTC
.,TRBJ2-7,TRBV9,.,CASSVEAGEPYEQYF,TGTGCCAGCAGCGTAGAGGCAGGGGAACCCTACGAGCAGTACTTC
TRBD2,TRBJ2-5,TRBV5-1,.,CASSLAVAGQETQYF,TGCGCCAGCAGCTTGGCGGTAGCGGGTCAAGAGACCCAGTACTTC
.,TRBJ2-1,TRBV5-1,.,CASSLVVSRYNEQFF,TGCGCCAGCAGCCTCGTAGTGTCCCGCTACAATGAGCAGTTCTTC
.,TRBJ2-7,TRBV7-2,.,CASSLFPGSYEQYF,TGTGCCAGCAGCTTATTCCCGGGTTCCTACGAGCAGTACTTC
TRBD2,TRBJ2-2,TRBV7-6,.,CASSLGGTKNTGELFF,TGTGCCAGCAGCTTAGGCGGGACTAAGAACACCGGGGAGCTGTTTTTT
TRBD1,TRBJ1-4,TRBV6-5,.,CASSYTGATNEKLFF,TGTGCCAGCAGTTACACAGGGGCAACTAATGAAAAACTGTTTTTT
.,TRBJ2-3,TRBV25-1,.,CASSEPSVALGTDTQYF,TGTGCCAGCAGTGAACCTTCAGTAGCTTTGGGCACAGATACGCAGTATTTT
TRBD1,TRBJ2-5,TRBV3-1/TRBV3-2,.,CASSLPRDRVSQETQYF,TGTGCCAGCAGCCTCCCCCGGGACAGGGTTAGCCAAGAGACCCAGTACTTC
TRBD1,TRBJ2-1,TRBV27,.,CASSPGQGSVNEQFF,TGTGCCAGCAGTCCAGGACAGGGGAGCGTCAATGAGCAGTTCTTC
.,TRBJ1-2,TRBV30,.,CAWSEGLSFSGEGYTF,TGTGCCTGGAGTGAGGGCCTATCCTTTTCTGGGGAGGGCTACACCTTC
TRBD1,TRBJ1-3,TRBV5-1,.,CASSLSVVRDRVSGNTIYF,TGCGCCAGCAGCTTGTCAGTTGTGCGGGACAGGGTCTCTGGAAACACCATATATTTT